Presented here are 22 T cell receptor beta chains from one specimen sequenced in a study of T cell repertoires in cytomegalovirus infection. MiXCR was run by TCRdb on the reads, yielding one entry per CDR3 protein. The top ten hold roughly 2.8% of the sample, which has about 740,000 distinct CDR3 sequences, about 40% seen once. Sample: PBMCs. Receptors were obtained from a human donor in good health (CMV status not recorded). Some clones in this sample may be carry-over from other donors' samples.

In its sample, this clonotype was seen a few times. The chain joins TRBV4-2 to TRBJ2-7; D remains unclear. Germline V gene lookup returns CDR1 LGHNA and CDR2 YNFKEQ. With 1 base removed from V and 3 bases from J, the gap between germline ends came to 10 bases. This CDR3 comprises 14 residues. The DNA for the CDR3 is TGTGCCAGCAGCCAAGCAGACCGGAACTACGAGCAGTACTTC. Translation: CASSQADRNYEQYF.

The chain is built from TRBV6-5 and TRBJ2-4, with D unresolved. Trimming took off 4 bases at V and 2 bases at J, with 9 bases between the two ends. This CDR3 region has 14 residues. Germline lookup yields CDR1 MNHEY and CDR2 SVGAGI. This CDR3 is CASSFLQSKNIQYF. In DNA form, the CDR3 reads TGTGCCAGCAGTTTTCTCCAGTCCAAAAACATTCAGTACTTC.

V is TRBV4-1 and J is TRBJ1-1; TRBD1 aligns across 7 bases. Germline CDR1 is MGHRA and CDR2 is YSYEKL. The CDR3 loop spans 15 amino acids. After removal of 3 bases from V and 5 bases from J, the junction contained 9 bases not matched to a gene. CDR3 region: CASSQLTGRNTEAFF. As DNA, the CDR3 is TGCGCCAGCAGCCAGCTGACAGGGAGGAATACTGAAGCTTTCTTT.

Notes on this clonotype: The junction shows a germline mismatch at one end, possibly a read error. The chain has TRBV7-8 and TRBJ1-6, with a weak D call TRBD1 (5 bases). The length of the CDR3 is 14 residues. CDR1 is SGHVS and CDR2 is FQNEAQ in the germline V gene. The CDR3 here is CASSSSGGNSSLHF. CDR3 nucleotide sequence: TGTGCCAGCAGCTCTTCTGGGGGAAATTCATCCCTCCACTTT.

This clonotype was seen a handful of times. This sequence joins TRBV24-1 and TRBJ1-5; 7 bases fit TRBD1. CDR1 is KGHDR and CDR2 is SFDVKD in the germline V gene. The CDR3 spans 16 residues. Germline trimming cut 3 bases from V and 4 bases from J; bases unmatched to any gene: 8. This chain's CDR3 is CATSDPRQGSNQPQHF. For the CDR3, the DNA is TGTGCCACCAGTGATCCCAGACAGGGAAGTAATCAGCCCCAGCATTTT.

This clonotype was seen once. CDR3 protein: CASSSRTALSSYNSPLHF. Written as DNA, the CDR3 is TGTGCCAGCAGCTCCAGGACCGCCCTGAGCTCCTATAATTCACCCCTCCACTTT. This chain joins TRBV13 and TRBJ1-6; D unresolved. V was clipped by 4 bases and J by 0 bases, with 16 bases between them. Germline CDR1 reads PRHDT; CDR2 reads FYEKMQ (reference sequence). The CDR3 sequence is 18 residues long.

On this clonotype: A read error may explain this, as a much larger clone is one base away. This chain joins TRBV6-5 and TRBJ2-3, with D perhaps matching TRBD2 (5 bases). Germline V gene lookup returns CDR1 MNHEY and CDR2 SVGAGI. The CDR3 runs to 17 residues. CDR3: CASSYSFTGSSTDTPYF. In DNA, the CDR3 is TGTGCCAGCAGTTACTCGTTTACCGGATCTAGCACAGATACGCCGTATTTT.

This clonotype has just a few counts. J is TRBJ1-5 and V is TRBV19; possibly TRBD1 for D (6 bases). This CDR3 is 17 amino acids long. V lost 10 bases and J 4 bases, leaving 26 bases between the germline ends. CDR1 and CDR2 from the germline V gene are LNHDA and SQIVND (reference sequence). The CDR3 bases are TGTGCCACCACAGTATCGGGGGCTCAAGGACGGAATCAGCCCCAGCATTTT. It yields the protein CATTVSGAQGRNQPQHF.

The CDR3 here is CASSDLVLGSGGYTF. The CDR3 coding sequence is TGTGCCAGCAGTGATTTGGTCCTGGGATCCGGTGGCTACACCTTC. The chain combines TRBV25-1 with TRBJ1-2, with no clear D. CDR1 is MGHDK and CDR2 is SYGVNS in the germline V gene. Trimming left V 3 bases short and J 7 bases short, with 18 bases between. The CDR3 is 15 amino acids.

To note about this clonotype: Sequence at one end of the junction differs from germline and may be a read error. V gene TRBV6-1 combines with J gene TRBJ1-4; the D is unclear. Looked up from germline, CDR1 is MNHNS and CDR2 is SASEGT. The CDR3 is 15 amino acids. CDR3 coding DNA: TGTGCCCGCAGTCCCCAGGAAGCAACTAATGAAAAACTGTTTTTT. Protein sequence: CARSPQEATNEKLFF.

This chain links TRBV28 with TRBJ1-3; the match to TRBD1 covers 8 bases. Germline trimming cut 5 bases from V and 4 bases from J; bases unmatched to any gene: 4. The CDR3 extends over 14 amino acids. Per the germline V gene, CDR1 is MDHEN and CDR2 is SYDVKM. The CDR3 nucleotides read TGTGCCAGCAGTGAAACAGGGGGAGGAAACACCATATATTTT. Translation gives CASSETGGGNTIYF.

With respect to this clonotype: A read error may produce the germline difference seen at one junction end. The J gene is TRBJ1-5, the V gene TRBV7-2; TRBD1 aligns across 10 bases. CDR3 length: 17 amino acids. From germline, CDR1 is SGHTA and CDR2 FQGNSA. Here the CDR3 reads CASSLDKGGTGAQPQQF. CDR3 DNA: TGTGCCAGCAGCTTAGATAAAGGCGGGACAGGGGCTCAGCCCCAGCAGTTT.

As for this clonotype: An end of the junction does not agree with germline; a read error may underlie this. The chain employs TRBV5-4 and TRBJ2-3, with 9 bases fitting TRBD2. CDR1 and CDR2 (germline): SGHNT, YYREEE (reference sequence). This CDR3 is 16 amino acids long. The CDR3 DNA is TGTGCCAGCAGCTGGAAGCGGGAGGTGCGCACAGATACGCGGTATTTT. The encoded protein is CASSWKREVRTDTRYF.

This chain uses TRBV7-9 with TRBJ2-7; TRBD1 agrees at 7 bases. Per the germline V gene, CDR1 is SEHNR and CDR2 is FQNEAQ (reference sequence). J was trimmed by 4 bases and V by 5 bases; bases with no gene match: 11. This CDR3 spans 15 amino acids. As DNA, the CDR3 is TGTGCCAGCAGCCCAGTGGTAGGGGGCGGGTACGAGCAGTACTTC. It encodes CASSPVVGGGYEQYF.

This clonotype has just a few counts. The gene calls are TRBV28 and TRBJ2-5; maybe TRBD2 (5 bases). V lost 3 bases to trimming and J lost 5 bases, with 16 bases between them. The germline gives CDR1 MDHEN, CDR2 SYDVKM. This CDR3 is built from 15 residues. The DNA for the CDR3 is TGTGCCAGCAGTTTCCGGGGAGTTGCGGGCGAGACCCAGTACTTC. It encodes CASSFRGVAGETQYF.

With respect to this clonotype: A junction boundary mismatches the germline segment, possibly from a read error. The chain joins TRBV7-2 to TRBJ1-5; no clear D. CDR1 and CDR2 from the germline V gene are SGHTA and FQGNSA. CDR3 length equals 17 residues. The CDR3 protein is CASSLVPGANSNQPPHF. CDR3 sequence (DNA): TGTGCCAGCAGCTTAGTCCCAGGAGCTAATAGCAATCAGCCCCCGCATTTT.

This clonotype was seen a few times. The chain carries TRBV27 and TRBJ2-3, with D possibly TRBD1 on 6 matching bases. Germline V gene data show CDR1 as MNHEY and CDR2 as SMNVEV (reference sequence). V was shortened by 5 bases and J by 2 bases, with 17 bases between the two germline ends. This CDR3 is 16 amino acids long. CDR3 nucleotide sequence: TGTGCCAGCAGTACCCTGGGGGCGTGGATCACAGATACGCAGTATTTT. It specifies CASSTLGAWITDTQYF.

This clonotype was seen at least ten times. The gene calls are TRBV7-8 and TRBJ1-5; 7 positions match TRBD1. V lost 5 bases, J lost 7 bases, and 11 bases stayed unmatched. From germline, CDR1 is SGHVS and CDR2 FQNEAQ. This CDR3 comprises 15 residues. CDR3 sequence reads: CASSQTGPGVQPQHF. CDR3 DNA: TGTGCCAGCAGCCAGACAGGGCCCGGGGTACAGCCCCAGCATTTT.

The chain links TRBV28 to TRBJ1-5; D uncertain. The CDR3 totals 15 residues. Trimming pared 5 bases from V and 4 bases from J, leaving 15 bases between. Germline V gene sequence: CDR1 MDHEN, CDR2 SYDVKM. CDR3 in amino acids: CASSRSFVWNQPQHF. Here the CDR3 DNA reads TGTGCCAGCAGTAGGTCATTCGTATGGAATCAGCCCCAGCATTTT.

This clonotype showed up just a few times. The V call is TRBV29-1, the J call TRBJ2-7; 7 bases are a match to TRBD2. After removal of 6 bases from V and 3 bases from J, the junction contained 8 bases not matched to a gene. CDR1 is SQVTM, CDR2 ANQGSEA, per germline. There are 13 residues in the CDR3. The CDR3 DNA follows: TGCAGCGTATCACGAACTAGCGACTACGAGCAGTACTTC. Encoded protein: CSVSRTSDYEQYF.

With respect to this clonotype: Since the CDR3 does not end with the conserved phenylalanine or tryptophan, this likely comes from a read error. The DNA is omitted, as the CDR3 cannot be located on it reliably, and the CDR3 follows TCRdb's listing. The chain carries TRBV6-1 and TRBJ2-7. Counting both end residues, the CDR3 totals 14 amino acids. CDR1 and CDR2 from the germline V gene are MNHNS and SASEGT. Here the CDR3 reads CASSEAPADRAVRI.

CDR3 loop: CASSFTRYEQYF. The CDR3 nucleotides are TGTGCCAGCAGTTTCACTAGGTACGAGCAGTACTTC. This chain joins TRBV28 and TRBJ2-7; TRBD2 might be the D (5 bases). Germline CDR1 is MDHEN and CDR2 is SYDVKM. Trimming took 3 bases from V and 4 from J, leaving 7 bases between them. The CDR3 spans 12 residues. Combining the CDR3 with reference TRBV28 and TRBJ2-7 gives the whole variable domain DVKVTQSSRYLVKRTGEKVFLECVQDMDHENMFWYRQDPGLGLRLIYFSYDVKMKEKGDIPEGYSVSREKKERFSLILESASTNQTSMYLCASSFTRYEQYFGPGTRLTVT.